This T cell receptor beta chain was identified during a study of cytomegalovirus exposure and HLA in healthy donors. Looking at the study overall: Sequencing of roughly 180 million T cells in an earlier analysis found 100 million or so unique TCR beta sequences. Among the roughly 400 donors who were genotyped, roughly 86% fell in the genetic ancestry cluster that is associated with self-reported Caucasian donors.

Concerning this clone itself: Its antigen is not known.

Primers: 60 Vbeta forward and 13 Jbeta reverse. Libraries were prepared by immunoSEQ multiplex PCR; TCRdb keeps only in-frame clonotypes and omits some of them. Its listing shows 90,000 to 150,000 clones. The CDR3 runs 11 residues. CDR1 is SNHLY, CDR2 FYNNEI, per germline. Trimming cost V 3 bases and J 10 bases, with 9 bases left between them. Study-level results: V- and J-gene trimming of TCR beta was linked (in a later analysis) to a missense DCLRE1C variant. In a later analysis, across HLA loci, associated TCR counts were highest for DRB1, lowest for HLA-C.

The chain combines TRBV2 with TRBJ1-1; a weak D match, TRBD1 (5 bases). Sample: PBMCs. The receptor comes from a young man in good health and CMV-seronegative. In nucleotides, the CDR3 is TGTGCCAGCAGTGACCCAGGGCGAGCTTTCTTT. The encoded protein is CASSDPGRAFF.